This T cell receptor beta chain was found in a study of PD-1 blockade in classical Hodgkin lymphoma. The wider study: Patients were given intravenous nivolumab, 3 mg/kg, every 2 weeks.

Worth noting for this clone: Its cognate antigen is unknown.

The time point: cycle 4 day 1 (C4D1), after five to seven weeks of nivolumab. Brentuximab vedotin exposure varied among the patients, all of whom had relapsed after autologous stem cell transplantation. The V and J ends lost 3 bases and 0 bases respectively, with 9 bases between them. This CDR3 is built from 14 residues. Germline-derived CDR1 and CDR2 are SGHNT and YYREEE (reference sequence). The study, taken as a whole, reports: A significant rise in TCR diversity was seen by C4D1 for CD4+ cells but not for CD8+ cells.

Measured with immunoSEQ multiplex PCR; TCRdb has only the in-frame clones, and not every one. In the table there are approximately 65,000 clones, around nine tenths of which are singletons. This specimen was peripheral blood mononuclear cells (PBMCs), taken before the fourth cycle of nivolumab. The receptor's source is a human donor with classical Hodgkin lymphoma. The chain employs TRBV5-4 and TRBJ1-2; D ambiguous. For the CDR3, the DNA is TGTGCCAGCAGCTACCCGGTCTCTAACTATGGCTACACCTTC. It specifies CASSYPVSNYGYTF.